Listed below are T cell receptor beta chains from one sample, sequenced in a study of blood T cells in healthy people across ages. TCRdb called the 5' RACE reads again in MiXCR, with one record for every CDR3 protein. The sample holds 1.5 million to 2 million distinct CDR3 sequences, roughly 50% seen once. Sequencing was done on a sample of blood. These receptors were collected from a woman aged 40 to 55 in good health. Both conserved end residues are part of each CDR3. The D gene is left open where the match is weak. Size values are once, few and many counts, or a class for expanded clones, and some rows have none.

d_gene: TRBD1
abundance: few
j_gene: TRBJ1-2
v_gene: TRBV7-9
CDR3aa: CASSLEGRGHGYTF
CDR3nt: TGTGCCAGCAGCTTAGAAGGCAGGGGGCACGGCTACACCTTC

d_gene: .
abundance: few
j_gene: TRBJ2-3
v_gene: TRBV6-6
CDR3aa: CASEITDTQYF
CDR3nt: TGTGCCAGCGAGATCACAGATACGCAGTATTTT

d_gene: TRBD1
abundance: .
j_gene: TRBJ1-4
v_gene: TRBV14
CDR3aa: CASSQRQGLDEKLFF
CDR3nt: TGTGCCAGCAGCCAGCGACAGGGTCTGGATGAAAAACTGTTTTTT

d_gene: TRBD2
abundance: .
j_gene: TRBJ2-3
v_gene: TRBV25-1
CDR3aa: CASSELALGLASGDTQYF
CDR3nt: TGTGCCAGCAGTGAATTAGCCCTGGGACTAGCGTCAGGAGATACGCAGTATTTT

d_gene: .
abundance: few
j_gene: TRBJ1-2
v_gene: TRBV12-3/TRBV12-4
CDR3aa: CASRALSGRGYTF
CDR3nt: TGTGCCAGCAGAGCCCTTAGCGGGCGTGGCTACACCTTC

d_gene: TRBD1
abundance: few
j_gene: TRBJ1-1
v_gene: TRBV4-1
CDR3aa: CASSHLGQGGNTEAFF
CDR3nt: TGCGCCAGCAGCCACCTCGGACAGGGAGGGAACACTGAAGCTTTCTTT

d_gene: TRBD1
abundance: .
j_gene: TRBJ2-5
v_gene: TRBV29-1
CDR3aa: CSVAGTAVQETQYF
CDR3nt: TGCAGCGTTGCCGGGACAGCCGTTCAAGAGACCCAGTACTTC

d_gene: .
abundance: .
j_gene: TRBJ1-2
v_gene: TRBV14
CDR3aa: CASSQVPDYGYTF
CDR3nt: TGTGCCAGCAGCCAAGTCCCGGACTATGGCTACACCTTC

d_gene: TRBD1
abundance: .
j_gene: TRBJ2-3
v_gene: TRBV20-1
CDR3aa: CSASSGQGGLADTQYF
CDR3nt: TGCAGTGCTAGCTCCGGACAGGGGGGGCTTGCAGATACGCAGTATTTT

d_gene: TRBD2
abundance: few
j_gene: TRBJ2-1
v_gene: TRBV6-2/TRBV6-3
CDR3aa: CASTKTLAGVYNEQFF
CDR3nt: TGTGCCAGCACCAAAACGCTAGCGGGGGTATACAATGAGCAGTTCTTC

d_gene: .
abundance: once
j_gene: TRBJ2-5
v_gene: TRBV3-1
CDR3aa: CASSHLQQGRLKETQYF
CDR3nt: TGTGCCAGCAGCCATTTGCAACAGGGAAGACTCAAAGAGACCCAGTACTTC

d_gene: TRBD2
abundance: few
j_gene: TRBJ2-3
v_gene: TRBV12-3/TRBV12-4
CDR3aa: CASSSVTGGVYF
CDR3nt: TGTGCCAGCAGTTCGGTGACGGGGGGAGTGTATTTT

d_gene: TRBD2
abundance: many
j_gene: TRBJ2-5
v_gene: TRBV9
CDR3aa: CASSVGLAEETQYF
CDR3nt: TGTGCCAGCAGCGTCGGACTAGCGGAAGAGACCCAGTACTTC

d_gene: .
abundance: once
j_gene: TRBJ1-5
v_gene: TRBV19
CDR3aa: CASSIVRGPGQPQHF
CDR3nt: TGTGCCAGTAGTATAGTCCGGGGGCCTGGACAGCCCCAGCATTTT

d_gene: .
abundance: .
j_gene: TRBJ2-1
v_gene: TRBV9
CDR3aa: CASNASGTPGVYVEQFF
CDR3nt: TGTGCCAGCAACGCCTCCGGGACCCCGGGAGTTTACGTTGAGCAGTTCTTC

d_gene: .
abundance: .
j_gene: TRBJ1-2
v_gene: TRBV12-3/TRBV12-4
CDR3aa: CASRIQGGPAGYTF
CDR3nt: TGTGCCAGCAGGATACAGGGCGGACCTGCTGGCTACACCTTC

d_gene: TRBD2
abundance: few
j_gene: TRBJ2-5
v_gene: TRBV7-2
CDR3aa: CASSSQAGVETQYF
CDR3nt: TGTGCCAGCAGCTCCCAAGCGGGGGTTGAGACCCAGTACTTC

d_gene: TRBD1
abundance: few
j_gene: TRBJ2-6
v_gene: TRBV3-1
CDR3aa: CASSQVQGVGSGANVLTF
CDR3nt: TGTGCCAGCAGCCAAGTACAGGGGGTAGGATCTGGGGCCAACGTCCTGACTTTC

d_gene: .
abundance: .
j_gene: TRBJ2-7
v_gene: TRBV19
CDR3aa: CASSGSTGHFSYEQYF
CDR3nt: TGTGCCAGTAGTGGATCTACAGGGCACTTCTCCTACGAGCAGTACTTC

d_gene: .
abundance: .
j_gene: TRBJ2-7
v_gene: TRBV28
CDR3aa: CASSSWDGSSYEQYF
CDR3nt: TGTGCCAGCAGTTCTTGGGACGGGAGCTCCTACGAGCAGTACTTC

d_gene: .
abundance: .
j_gene: TRBJ1-5
v_gene: TRBV6-2/TRBV6-3
CDR3aa: CASKEGVQPQHF
CDR3nt: TGTGCCAGCAAAGAAGGGGTGCAGCCCCAGCATTTT

d_gene: .
abundance: .
j_gene: TRBJ2-6
v_gene: TRBV14
CDR3aa: CASSQNRISGANVLTF
CDR3nt: TGTGCCAGCAGCCAGAACAGGATTTCTGGGGCCAACGTCCTGACTTTC

d_gene: .
abundance: .
j_gene: TRBJ1-5
v_gene: TRBV4-1
CDR3aa: CASSQVTVNQPQHF
CDR3nt: TGCGCCAGCAGCCAAGTAACAGTCAATCAGCCCCAGCATTTT

d_gene: .
abundance: few
j_gene: TRBJ1-2
v_gene: TRBV4-1
CDR3aa: CASSQDSTTSGYTF
CDR3nt: TGCGCCAGCAGCCAAGATTCAACGACTTCTGGCTACACCTTC

d_gene: .
abundance: .
j_gene: TRBJ1-1
v_gene: TRBV29-1
CDR3aa: CSVQGGNTEAFF
CDR3nt: TGCAGCGTTCAGGGAGGGAACACTGAAGCTTTCTTT

d_gene: TRBD2
abundance: .
j_gene: TRBJ2-1
v_gene: TRBV3-1
CDR3aa: CASSLQTAGTSGVSSYNEQFF
CDR3nt: TGTGCCAGCAGCCTTCAAACCGCCGGGACTAGCGGTGTGAGCTCCTACAATGAGCAGTTCTTC

d_gene: .
abundance: once
j_gene: TRBJ2-4
v_gene: TRBV28
CDR3aa: CASNLRGFAKNIQYF
CDR3nt: TGTGCCAGCAATTTACGGGGGTTCGCCAAAAACATTCAGTACTTC

d_gene: .
abundance: .
j_gene: TRBJ2-3
v_gene: TRBV20-1
CDR3aa: CSAREPRRASTDTQYF
CDR3nt: TGCAGTGCTAGAGAACCACGGCGAGCTAGCACAGATACGCAGTATTTT

d_gene: TRBD2
abundance: few
j_gene: TRBJ2-4
v_gene: TRBV7-2
CDR3aa: CASSWWTSGGKVAKNIQYF
CDR3nt: TGTGCCAGCAGCTGGTGGACTAGCGGGGGGAAAGTAGCCAAAAACATTCAGTACTTC

d_gene: .
abundance: .
j_gene: TRBJ2-7
v_gene: TRBV25-1
CDR3aa: CASSTENSYEQYF
CDR3nt: TGTGCCAGCAGTACAGAGAACTCCTACGAGCAGTACTTC

d_gene: .
abundance: .
j_gene: TRBJ2-5
v_gene: TRBV7-3
CDR3aa: CVSSLRNGVETQYF
CDR3nt: TGTGTCAGCAGCTTAAGAAACGGGGTGGAGACCCAGTACTTC

d_gene: .
abundance: .
j_gene: TRBJ2-5
v_gene: TRBV10-3
CDR3aa: CAIRGQGQGTQYF
CDR3nt: TGTGCCATCAGAGGGCAGGGGCAGGGGACCCAGTACTTC

d_gene: TRBD1
abundance: .
j_gene: TRBJ2-7
v_gene: TRBV28
CDR3aa: CASSTQGSGTGDDEQYF
CDR3nt: TGTGCCAGCAGTACTCAGGGCTCGGGGACAGGGGATGACGAGCAGTACTTC

d_gene: TRBD1
abundance: few
j_gene: TRBJ2-3
v_gene: TRBV28
CDR3aa: CASSENRGPRSDTQYF
CDR3nt: TGTGCCAGCAGTGAGAACAGGGGGCCTAGATCAGATACGCAGTATTTT

d_gene: .
abundance: few
j_gene: TRBJ1-2
v_gene: TRBV7-9
CDR3aa: CASSANSGYTF
CDR3nt: TGTGCCAGCAGCGCTAATTCCGGCTACACCTTC

d_gene: .
abundance: .
j_gene: TRBJ1-2
v_gene: TRBV12-3/TRBV12-4
CDR3aa: CASSLSSGYDGYTF
CDR3nt: TGTGCCAGCAGTTTAAGTTCTGGTTACGATGGCTACACCTTC

d_gene: .
abundance: .
j_gene: TRBJ1-2
v_gene: TRBV6-6
CDR3aa: CASSDTTANYGYTF
CDR3nt: TGTGCCAGCAGCGATACGACGGCTAACTATGGCTACACCTTC

d_gene: TRBD1
abundance: .
j_gene: TRBJ2-5
v_gene: TRBV7-9
CDR3aa: CASSSRGPTQETQYF
CDR3nt: TGTGCCAGCAGCTCCAGGGGGCCGACACAAGAGACCCAGTACTTC